A single TCR beta chain is shown here with its context. What it binds is not known. This CDR3 region has 15 residues. The germline CDR1 and CDR2 sequences are SGHTA and FQGNSA. The ends lost 7 bases at V and 1 base at J; junction bases unmatched: 7. This record belongs to a study of post-analysis software for immune sequencing data. General study points: Five or six TRBV segments, including TRBV5-6, TRBV5-1 and TRBV20-1, were more frequent in patients than controls. The F measure placed samples prepared in the same batch into strongly shared clusters.

TCR beta libraries were prepared from cDNA with unique molecular identifiers. TCRdb processed the PCR reads anew with MiXCR; each CDR3 protein has one entry. The repertoire holds approximately 570,000 distinct CDR3 sequences, with 44% as singletons. The sequence was obtained from a girl aged 5-17 years with multiple sclerosis. What was sequenced was blood. This chain joins TRBV7-2 and TRBJ2-1; 7 nucleotides align to TRBD2. The CDR3 DNA reads as TGTGCCAGCACCTCTGCCGGGGGGTCCTACAATGAGCAGTTCTTC. As protein: CASTSAGGSYNEQFF.